The 20 T cell receptor beta chains given below trace back to one sample, sequenced in a study of blood T cell repertoires in COVID-19. The assay was immunoSEQ multiplex PCR, and TCRdb's table has in-frame clones only and misses some. The table shows 120,000 or so clones, with more than 60% occurring only once. Sequenced: peripheral blood. Receptors were obtained from a woman aged 70-85 years with acute or convalescent COVID-19.

V and J are TRBV12-5 and TRBJ2-1; no firm D call. V was trimmed by 4 bases and J by 3 bases, leaving 7 bases between them. Germline V gene sequence: CDR1 LGHNT, CDR2 FRNRAP. The CDR3 length is 13 residues. The CDR3 loop is CASGSEFYNEQFF. The CDR3 DNA sequence: TGTGCTAGTGGTTCGGAGTTCTACAATGAGCAGTTCTTC. Supplemented by reference TRBV12-5 and TRBJ2-1, the full variable domain reads DARVTQTPRHKVTEMGQEVTMRCQPILGHNTVFWYRQTMMQGLELLAYFRNRAPLDDSGMPKDRFSAEMPDATLATLKIQPSEPRDSAVYFCASGSEFYNEQFFGPGTRLTVL.

This chain uses TRBV2 with TRBJ2-1; tentative D call: TRBD2 (6 bases). V shed 7 bases and J shed 1 base, with 14 bases lying between them. Germline values: CDR1 SNHLY, CDR2 FYNNEI. CDR3 length: 15 residues. The chain's CDR3 is CASTFGGSSYNEQFF. CDR3 bases: TGTGCCAGCACCTTCGGGGGAAGTTCCTACAATGAGCAGTTCTTC. Filled out from reference TRBV2 and TRBJ2-1, the complete variable domain reads EPEVTQTPSHQVTQMGQEVILRCVPISNHLYFYWYRQILGQKVEFLVSFYNNEISEKSEIFDDQFSVERPDGSNFTLKIRSTKLEDSAMYFCASTFGGSSYNEQFFGPGTRLTVL.

Comment on this clone: A much larger clone is a single base away; this may be a read error. The chain couples TRBV5-1 to TRBJ2-2; possible D gene TRBD1, 5 bases. CDR1 is SGHRS and CDR2 is YFSETQ in the germline V gene. V lost 0 bases to trimming and J lost 4 bases, with 7 bases between them. This CDR3 is 14 amino acids long. The chain's CDR3 is CASSLGQTTGELFF. CDR3 nucleotides: TGCGCCAGCAGCTTGGGACAGACCACCGGGGAGCTGTTTTTT.

The CDR3 sequence: CASSFTPEAFF. The CDR3 DNA follows: TGTGCCAGCAGCTTTACACCAGAAGCTTTCTTT. The chain uses TRBV7-9 and TRBJ1-1; D is uncertain. CDR1 is SEHNR and CDR2 is FQNEAQ in the germline V gene (reference sequence). Trimming removed 3 bases from V and 8 bases from J, with 7 bases in between. CDR3 length: 11 amino acids.

This clone was counted many times. The chain links TRBV29-1 to TRBJ2-1, with a tentative D call TRBD2 (5 bases). Germline V lookup: CDR1 SQVTM, CDR2 ANQGSEA. The ends were cut back, 6 bases at V and 3 bases at J, with 9 bases in the middle. CDR3 size: 12 residues. The CDR3 reads CSVERDYNEQFF. The CDR3 DNA sequence: TGCAGCGTCGAACGGGACTACAATGAGCAGTTCTTC.

This clone was seen many times. The V call is TRBV6-1, the J call TRBJ2-7; 8 bases agree with TRBD1. The germline CDR1 and CDR2 sequences are MNHNS and SASEGT. The CDR3 runs to 15 residues. Trimming cost V 2 bases and J 3 bases; bases outside gene matches: 6. The CDR3 reads CASSEWGTGNYEQYF. The CDR3 DNA reads as TGTGCCAGCAGTGAATGGGGGACAGGTAACTACGAGCAGTACTTC.

This clone has a handful of counts. The chain links TRBV7-3 to TRBJ2-2; D not certain. This CDR3 region has 12 residues. Trimming shortened V by 3 bases and J by 6 bases, and 5 bases separated the two germline ends. Per germline, CDR1 SGHTA and CDR2 FQGTGA. CDR3 protein: CASSFEAGELFF. DNA of the CDR3: TGTGCCAGCAGCTTCGAGGCCGGGGAGCTGTTTTTT.

DNA for the CDR3: TGTGCCAGCAGTGACAGGATGTCTAATGAAAAACTGTTTTTT. Its protein product is CASSDRMSNEKLFF. The genes are TRBV2 and TRBJ1-4, with D unresolved. V shed 3 bases and J shed 3 bases, with 8 bases lying between them. The CDR3 is 14 residues long. From germline, CDR1 is SNHLY and CDR2 FYNNEI.

V and J are TRBV5-4 and TRBJ2-1; D perhaps matches TRBD2 (5 bases). Trimming cost V 0 bases and J 0 bases, with 13 bases left between them. Germline V CDR1 and CDR2: SGHNT, YYREEE (reference sequence). The CDR3 sequence is 17 residues long. The CDR3 sequence is CASSLDRRVSSYNEQFF. DNA for the CDR3: TGTGCCAGCAGCTTGGATCGGCGGGTGAGCTCCTACAATGAGCAGTTCTTC.

This clone was found many times. The genes are TRBV11-2 and TRBJ2-7; 8 nucleotides agree with TRBD2. The length of the CDR3 is 16 residues. CDR1 is SGHAT and CDR2 is FQNNGV in the germline V gene. The V and J ends lost 1 base and 4 bases, in that order; junction bases with no gene match: 9. In DNA, the CDR3 is TGTGCCAGCAGCTTAGGTGGAGCGGGGGCGGGGTACGAGCAGTACTTC. The encoded protein is CASSLGGAGAGYEQYF.

J is TRBJ2-1 and V is TRBV5-1; D is perhaps TRBD2 (5 bases). Germline V gene sequence: CDR1 SGHRS, CDR2 YFSETQ. V lost 0 bases to trimming and J lost 9 bases, with 7 bases between them. This CDR3 comprises 12 residues. CDR3 sequence: CASSLGGVEQFF. CDR3 in DNA: TGCGCCAGCAGCTTGGGGGGAGTTGAGCAGTTCTTC.

The J gene is TRBJ2-7, the V gene TRBV5-1; 9 bases fit TRBD1. This CDR3 comprises 14 residues. Looked up from germline, CDR1 is SGHRS and CDR2 is YFSETQ. V was clipped by 4 bases and J by 2 bases; unmatched bases: 4. DNA of the CDR3: TGCGCCAGCAGCCACGGACAGGGGACCTACGAGCAGTACTTC. Encoded protein: CASSHGQGTYEQYF.

This clone has just one count. The chain carries TRBV28 and TRBJ2-3, with TRBD2 identical over 12 bases. The junction had 4 bases not matched to a gene; V was cut back by 4 bases and J by 2 bases. The germline V gene has CDR1 MDHEN and CDR2 SYDVKM. This CDR3 contains 16 residues. CDR3 bases: TGTGCCAGCAGTTGGGGACTAGCGGGTCTCACAGATACGCAGTATTTT. Its translation: CASSWGLAGLTDTQYF.

This clone has a handful of counts. CDR3 loop: CASSLPGDRAGANVLTF. The CDR3 DNA reads as TGTGCCAGCAGCTTACCTGGGGACAGGGCTGGGGCCAACGTCCTGACTTTC. The V gene is TRBV7-3, the J gene TRBJ2-6, with TRBD1 matching over 9 bases. Germline V gene lookup returns CDR1 SGHTA and CDR2 FQGTGA. V shed 2 bases, J shed 2 bases, and the junction held 4 bases outside the gene matches. This CDR3 is built from 17 residues.

This clone was seen a handful of times. This chain connects TRBV29-1 to TRBJ1-2; 9 bases line up with TRBD1. Germline V gene sequence: CDR1 SQVTM, CDR2 ANQGSEA. V dropped 4 bases and J dropped 7; count of bases not matched to a gene: 7. This CDR3 spans 13 amino acids. CDR3 DNA sequence: TGCAGCGTTGTTGGACAGGGGTCTAGTGGCTACACCTTC. Encoded protein: CSVVGQGSSGYTF.

The genes are TRBV27 and TRBJ2-7; 8 nucleotides agree with TRBD2. The CDR3 loop spans 17 amino acids. V lost 3 bases to trimming and J lost 0 bases; unmatched junction nucleotides: 10. The germline V gene encodes CDR1 MNHEY and CDR2 SMNVEV (reference sequence). The DNA for the CDR3 is TGTGCCAGCAGTTTCTCTGGCAGCGGGGGACTCTCCTACGAGCAGTACTTC. Translating it yields CASSFSGSGGLSYEQYF.

This clone has just one count. The chain carries TRBV27 and TRBJ1-1; weak D call: TRBD1 (5 bases). Germline V gene sequence: CDR1 MNHEY, CDR2 SMNVEV (reference sequence). The CDR3 runs 13 residues. Between the trimmed V and J ends, which lost 3 bases and 4 bases, there was a span of 9 bases. The CDR3 loop is CASSFQGGTEAFF. The CDR3 DNA is TGTGCCAGCAGTTTCCAGGGCGGCACTGAAGCTTTCTTT.

This clone was counted only a few times. This rearrangement joins TRBV4-3 to TRBJ1-5; D ambiguous. This CDR3 region has 16 residues. Trimming took off 0 bases at V and 2 bases at J, with 11 bases between the two ends. Germline V lookup: CDR1 LGHNA, CDR2 YSLEER. The CDR3: CASSQELGDGNQPQHF. For the CDR3, the DNA is TGCGCCAGCAGCCAAGAGCTCGGGGATGGCAATCAGCCCCAGCATTTT.

This clone was detected only a few times. This chain links TRBV20-1 with TRBJ1-1; D uncertain. This CDR3 is 13 amino acids long. V gave up 3 bases and J gave up 4 bases, with 12 bases separating them. Per germline, CDR1 DFQATT and CDR2 SNEGSKA (reference sequence). The DNA for the CDR3 is TGCAGTGCTAGTCTTGGGGAGGGCACTGAAGCTTTCTTT. This encodes CSASLGEGTEAFF.

The chain is built from TRBV11-2 and TRBJ2-1, with TRBD2 identical over 7 bases. Trimming removed 5 bases from V and 1 base from J; junction bases left unmatched: 8. CDR3 length equals 16 residues. Per the germline V gene, CDR1 is SGHAT and CDR2 is FQNNGV. CDR3 protein: CASSPGSGVSYNEQFF. The CDR3 nucleotides are TGTGCCAGCAGCCCCGGAAGCGGGGTTTCCTACAATGAGCAGTTCTTC.